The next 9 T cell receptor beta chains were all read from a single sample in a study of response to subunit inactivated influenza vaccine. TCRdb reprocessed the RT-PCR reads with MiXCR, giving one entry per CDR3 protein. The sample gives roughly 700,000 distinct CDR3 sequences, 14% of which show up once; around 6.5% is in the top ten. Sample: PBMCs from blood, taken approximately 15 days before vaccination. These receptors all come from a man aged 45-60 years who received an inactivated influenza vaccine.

Here the CDR3 DNA reads TGCGCCAGCAGCCCAGGACAGGGGGCGGATCAGCCCCAGCATTTT. It translates to CASSPGQGADQPQHF. The chain is built from TRBV5-1 and TRBJ1-5, with 11 bases lining up with TRBD1. The CDR3 is 15 residues long. V lost 4 bases and J lost 5; bases outside the gene matches: 5. The germline V gene encodes CDR1 SGHRS and CDR2 YFSETQ.

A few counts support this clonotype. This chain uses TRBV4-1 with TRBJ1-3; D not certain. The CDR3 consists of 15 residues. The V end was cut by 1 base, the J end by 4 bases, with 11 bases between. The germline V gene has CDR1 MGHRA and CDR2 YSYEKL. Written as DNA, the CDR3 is TGCGCCAGCAGCCAAGTTCAGCTTACGGGAAACACCATATATTTT. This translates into CASSQVQLTGNTIYF.

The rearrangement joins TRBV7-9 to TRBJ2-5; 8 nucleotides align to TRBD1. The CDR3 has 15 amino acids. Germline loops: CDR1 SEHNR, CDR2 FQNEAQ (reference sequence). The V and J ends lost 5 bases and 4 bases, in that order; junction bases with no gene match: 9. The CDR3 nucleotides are TGTGCCAGCAGCACGGACAGGGTTTCTCCAGAGACCCAGTACTTC. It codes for CASSTDRVSPETQYF.

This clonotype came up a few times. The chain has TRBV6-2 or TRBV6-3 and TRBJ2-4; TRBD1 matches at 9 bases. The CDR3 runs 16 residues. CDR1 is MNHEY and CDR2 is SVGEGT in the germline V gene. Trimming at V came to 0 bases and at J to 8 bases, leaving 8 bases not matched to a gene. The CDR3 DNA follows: TGTGCCAGCAGTTACTCAACCGGGACAGGGTGGGACATTCAGTACTTC. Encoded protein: CASSYSTGTGWDIQYF.

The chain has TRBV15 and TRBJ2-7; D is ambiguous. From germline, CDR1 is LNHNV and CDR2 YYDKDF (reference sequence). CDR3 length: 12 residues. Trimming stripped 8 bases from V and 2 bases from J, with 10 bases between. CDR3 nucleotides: TGTGCCACCCGAGGTTTAGCCTACGAGCAGTACTTC. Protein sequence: CATRGLAYEQYF.

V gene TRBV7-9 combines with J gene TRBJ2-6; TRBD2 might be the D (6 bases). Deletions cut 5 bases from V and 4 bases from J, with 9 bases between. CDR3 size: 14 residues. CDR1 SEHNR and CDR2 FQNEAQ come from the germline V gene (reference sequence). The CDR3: CASSPGGGANVLTF. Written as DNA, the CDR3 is TGTGCCAGCAGCCCTGGGGGGGGGGCCAACGTCCTGACTTTC.

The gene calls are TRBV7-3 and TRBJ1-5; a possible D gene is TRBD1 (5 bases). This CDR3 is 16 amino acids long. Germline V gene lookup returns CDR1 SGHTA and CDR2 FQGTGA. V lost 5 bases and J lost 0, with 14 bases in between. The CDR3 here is CASSAPRAYSNQPQHF. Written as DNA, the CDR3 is TGTGCCAGCAGCGCTCCCAGGGCCTATAGCAATCAGCCCCAGCATTTT.

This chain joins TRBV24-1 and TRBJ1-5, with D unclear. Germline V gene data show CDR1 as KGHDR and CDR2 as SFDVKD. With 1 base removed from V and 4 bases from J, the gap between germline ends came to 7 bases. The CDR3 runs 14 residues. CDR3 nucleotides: TGTGCCACCAGTGATTTCAGGCGGAATCAGCCCCAGCATTTT. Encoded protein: CATSDFRRNQPQHF.

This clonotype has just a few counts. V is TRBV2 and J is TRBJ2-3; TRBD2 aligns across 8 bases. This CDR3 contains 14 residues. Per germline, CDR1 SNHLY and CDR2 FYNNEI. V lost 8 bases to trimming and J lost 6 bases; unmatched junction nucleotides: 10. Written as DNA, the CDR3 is TGTGCCAGCTCCTCGGGGGGGGGCTTGGATACGCAGTATTTT. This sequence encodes CASSSGGGLDTQYF.